Each of the 2 T cell receptor beta chains below was sequenced from the same sample in a study of T cells in Graves' hyperthyroidism and ophthalmopathy. RNA transcripts gave rise to amplified TCR beta CDR3 regions. A first-round RT-PCR of the TCR CDR3 used the HTBI primer set. TCRdb used MiXCR to reprocess the multiplex PCR reads, holding one entry per CDR3 protein. The table lists hundreds of thousands of distinct CDR3 sequences, roughly 14% of them singletons. The specimen sequenced was blood. The receptors derive from a woman aged 50 to 60 with Graves' ophthalmopathy.

About this clonotype: One end of the junction varies from germline; a read error may be responsible. V usage is TRBV4-2 and J usage is TRBJ2-1, with D tentatively TRBD2 (6 bases). The CDR3 is 16 amino acids. CDR1 LGHNA and CDR2 YNFKEQ come from the germline V gene. CDR3 in amino acids: CASRLQGGSRGNEPFF. The CDR3 DNA follows: TGTGCCAGCAGACTCCAGGGAGGCTCCCGTGGCAATGAGCCGTTCTTC.

V is TRBV5-4 and J is TRBJ2-3; 10 bases are a match to TRBD2. Trimming removed 3 bases from V and 5 bases from J; junction bases left unmatched: 12. Germline V lookup: CDR1 SGHNT, CDR2 YYREEE (reference sequence). The CDR3 has 17 amino acids. The CDR3 here is CASSSARASGRQDTQYF. The CDR3 nucleotides are TGTGCCAGCAGCTCCGCCCGGGCTAGCGGGAGACAAGATACGCAGTATTTT.